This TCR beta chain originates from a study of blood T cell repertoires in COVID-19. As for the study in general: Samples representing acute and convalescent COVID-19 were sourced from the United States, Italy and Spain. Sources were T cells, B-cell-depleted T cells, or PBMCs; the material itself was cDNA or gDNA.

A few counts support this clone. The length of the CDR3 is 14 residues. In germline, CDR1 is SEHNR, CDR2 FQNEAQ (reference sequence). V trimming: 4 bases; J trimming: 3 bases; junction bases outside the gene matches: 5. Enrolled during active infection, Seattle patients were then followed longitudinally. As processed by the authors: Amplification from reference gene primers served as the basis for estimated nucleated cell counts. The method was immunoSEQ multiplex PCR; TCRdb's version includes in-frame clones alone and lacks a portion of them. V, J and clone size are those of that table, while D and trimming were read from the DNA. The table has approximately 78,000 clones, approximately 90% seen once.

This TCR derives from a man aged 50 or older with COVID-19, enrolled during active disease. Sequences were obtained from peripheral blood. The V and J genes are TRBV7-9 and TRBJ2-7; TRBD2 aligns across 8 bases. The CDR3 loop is CASSSDSGVYEQYF. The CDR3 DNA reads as TGTGCCAGCAGCTCGGATAGCGGGGTCTACGAGCAGTACTTC.